Given below is one TCR beta chain in context. The antigen remains unidentified. Each PCR replicate from the sorted subsets contained around 0.2 ug DNA, which is 25,000 to 30,000 T cell genomes. Profiling relied on immunoSEQ multiplex PCR, and the TCRdb table lists in-frame clones only, not all of them. The repertoire holds about 1.5 million clones, with under 99% as singletons. This specimen comes from a study of shared clonotypes between healthy human individuals. Overall study findings and caveats: Sampling involved blood alone; tissue repertoires likely differ.

The V gene's germline CDR1 is SGHKS and CDR2 YYEKEE (reference sequence). CDR3 length: 16 residues. Germline trimming cut 2 bases from V and 1 base from J; bases unmatched to any gene: 9. V gene TRBV5-5 combines with J gene TRBJ2-7, with 7 positions matching TRBD2. The sequence was obtained from a man aged 30 to 45 in good health. Sequencing used naive CD4+ T cells sorted from blood. Subset: CD45RA+ positively selected. The CDR3 coding sequence is TGTGCCAGCAGCTTAACCCCGACTAGCAGGTCCTACGAGCAGTACTTC. Translated: CASSLTPTSRSYEQYF.